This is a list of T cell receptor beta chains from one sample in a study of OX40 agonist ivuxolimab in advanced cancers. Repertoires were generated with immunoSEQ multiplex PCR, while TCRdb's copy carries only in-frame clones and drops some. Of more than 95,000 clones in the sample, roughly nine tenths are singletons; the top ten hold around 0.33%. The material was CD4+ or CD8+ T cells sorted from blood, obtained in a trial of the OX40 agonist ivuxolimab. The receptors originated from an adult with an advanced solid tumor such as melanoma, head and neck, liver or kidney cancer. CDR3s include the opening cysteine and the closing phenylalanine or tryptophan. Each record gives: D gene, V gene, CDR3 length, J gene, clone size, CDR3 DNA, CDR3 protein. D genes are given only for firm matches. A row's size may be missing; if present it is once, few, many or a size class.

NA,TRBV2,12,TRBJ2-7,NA,TGTGCCAGCACCCATACTACCTACGAGCAGTACTTC,CASTHTTYEQYF
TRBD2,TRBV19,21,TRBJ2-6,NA,TGTGCCAGTAGTATAACCCCCGGGAGGGCCCCTATTAGCTCTGGGGCCAACGTCCTGACTTTC,CASSITPGRAPISSGANVLTF
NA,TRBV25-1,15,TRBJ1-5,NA,TGTGCCAGCAGCGGGGGGGCGTATAGCAATCAGCCCCAGCATTTT,CASSGGAYSNQPQHF
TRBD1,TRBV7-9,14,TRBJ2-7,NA,TGTGCCAGCAGCTACGGACAGGGTTCCTACGAGCAGTACTTC,CASSYGQGSYEQYF
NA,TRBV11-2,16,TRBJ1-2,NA,TGTGCCAGCAGCCCAATCGTGTGGGCGCGTTCTGATGGCTACACCTTC,CASSPIVWARSDGYTF
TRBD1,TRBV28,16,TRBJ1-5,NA,TGTGCCAGCAGTCCGACCGGGACAGGGGGCGGTCAGCCCCAGCATTTT,CASSPTGTGGGQPQHF
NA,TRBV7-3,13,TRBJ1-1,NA,TGTGCCAGCAGCTTAAGGGAGGGCTCTGAAGCTTTCTTT,CASSLREGSEAFF
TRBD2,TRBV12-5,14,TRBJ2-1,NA,TGTGCTAGTGGTTTGGTAACAAGGGAGGGTGAGCAGTTCTTC,CASGLVTREGEQFF
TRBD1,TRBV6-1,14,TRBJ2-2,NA,TGTGCCAGCATCGCCGGACAGGGCGGCGGGGAGCTGTTTTTT,CASIAGQGGGELFF
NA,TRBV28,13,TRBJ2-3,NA,TGTGCCAGCAGACGGACTTCAACAGATACGCAGTATTTT,CASRRTSTDTQYF
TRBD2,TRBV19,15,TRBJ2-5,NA,TGTGCCAGTAGTATAGTTAGCGGGCGGCAAGAGACCCAGTACTTC,CASSIVSGRQETQYF
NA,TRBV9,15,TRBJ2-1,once,TGTGCCAGCAGCCCCCGACCCGTGGCCTCCCATGAGCAGTTCTTC,CASSPRPVASHEQFF
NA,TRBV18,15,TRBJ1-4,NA,TGTGCCAGCTCACCACCGTCGCGGACAGAAGGGAAACTGTTTTTT,CASSPPSRTEGKLFF
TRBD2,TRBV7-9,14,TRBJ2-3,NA,TGTGCCAGCAGCTTTGCTAGCGGGACAGATACGCAGTATTTT,CASSFASGTDTQYF
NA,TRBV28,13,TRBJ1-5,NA,TGTGCCAGCAGTTATGACGGGAGTCAGCCCCAGCATTTT,CASSYDGSQPQHF
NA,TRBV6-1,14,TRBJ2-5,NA,TGTGCCAGCAGTGAGGGGCCCACGGGTGAGACCCAGTACTTC,CASSEGPTGETQYF
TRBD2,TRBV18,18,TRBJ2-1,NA,TGTGCCAGCTCACTAATAACTTCCGGGACTAGCGGGAGGTTTGAGCAGTTCTTC,CASSLITSGTSGRFEQFF
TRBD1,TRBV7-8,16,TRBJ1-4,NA,TGTGCCAGCAGCCAGGGGGCACGAAGTGGTAGTGAAAAACTGTTTTTT,CASSQGARSGSEKLFF
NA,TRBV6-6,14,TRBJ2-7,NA,TGTGCCAGCAGTTACTCGGAGGGGTGGTACGAGCAGTACTTC,CASSYSEGWYEQYF
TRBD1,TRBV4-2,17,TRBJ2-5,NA,TGTGCCAGCAGCCGAAGCTTGGGACAGGGGTTGACAGAGACCCAGTACTTC,CASSRSLGQGLTETQYF
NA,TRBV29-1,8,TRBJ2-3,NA,TGCAGCATAGATACGCAGTATTTT,CSIDTQYF
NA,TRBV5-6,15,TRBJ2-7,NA,TGTGCCAGCAGCTTGAAGCCGGGACGGTTCTACGAGCAGTACTTC,CASSLKPGRFYEQYF
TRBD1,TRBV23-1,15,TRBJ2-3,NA,TGCGCCAGAGGACCGGGACAGGCGACAACAGATACGCAGTATTTT,CARGPGQATTDTQYF
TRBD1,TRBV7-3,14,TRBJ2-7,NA,TGTGCCAGCAGCGAGGGAGACAGGGAATTCGAGCAGTACTTC,CASSEGDREFEQYF
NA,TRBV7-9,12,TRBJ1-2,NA,TGTGCCAGCAGCGCGCAAAACTATGGCTACACCTTC,CASSAQNYGYTF
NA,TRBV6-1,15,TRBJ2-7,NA,TGTGCCAGCAGTGCGGTAATGGGGAGTACCTACGAGCAGTACTTC,CASSAVMGSTYEQYF
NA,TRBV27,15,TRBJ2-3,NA,TGTGCCAGCAGTCCGGGGTTCCCTAGCACAGATACGCAGTATTTT,CASSPGFPSTDTQYF
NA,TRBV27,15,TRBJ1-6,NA,TGTGCCAGCAGCTCAGGGGTCTCCTATAATTCACCCCTCCACTTT,CASSSGVSYNSPLHF
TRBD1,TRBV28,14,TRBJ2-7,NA,TGTGCCAGCAAACGAGGCGGGACAGGCTACGAGCAGTACTTC,CASKRGGTGYEQYF
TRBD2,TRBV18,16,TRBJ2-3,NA,TGTGCCAGCTCACCCCGGACTAGCGGAGGCACAGATACGCAGTATTTT,CASSPRTSGGTDTQYF
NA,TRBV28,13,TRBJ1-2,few,TGTGCCAGCAGTTTAGGCCCTCAACCCCTTACCACCTTC,CASSLGPQPLTTF
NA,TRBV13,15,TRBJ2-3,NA,TGTGCCAGCAGCTCCCGGGACTTTTACACAGATACGCAGTATTTT,CASSSRDFYTDTQYF
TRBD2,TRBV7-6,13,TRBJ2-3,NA,TGTGCCAGCAGCTTATCGGGACTAGGGGGGCATGATTTT,CASSLSGLGGHDF
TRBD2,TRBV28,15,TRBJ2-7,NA,TGTGCCAGCAAGCCTAGCGGGGCCCTCTCCTACGAGCAGTACTTC,CASKPSGALSYEQYF
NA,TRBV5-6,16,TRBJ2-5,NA,TGTGCCAGCAGCTTGCTCAGCACAGGGAGTAGGGAGACCCAGTACTTC,CASSLLSTGSRETQYF
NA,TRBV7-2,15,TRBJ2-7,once,TGTGCCAGCAGCATTAGCGGAGGTAATCAGTACGAGCAGTACTTC,CASSISGGNQYEQYF
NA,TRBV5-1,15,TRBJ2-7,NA,TGCGCCAGCAGCTCACGGCCAGGAGCGGACTACGAGCAGTACTTC,CASSSRPGADYEQYF
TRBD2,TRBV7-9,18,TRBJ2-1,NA,TGTGCCAGCAGCCCGGAGGGACTAGCGGTCCTCCACCCCAATGAGCAGTTCTTC,CASSPEGLAVLHPNEQFF